This paragraph reports one TCR beta chain. The data derive from a study of blood T cell repertoires in COVID-19. Across the study: Collection of acute and convalescent COVID-19 samples took place in the United States, Italy and Spain.

Profiled with immunoSEQ multiplex PCR; TCRdb holds only in-frame clones, not every one. The sample lists tens of thousands of clones; approximately 90% were seen once. Germline V CDR1 and CDR2: LNHDA, SQIVND (reference sequence). The CDR3 covers 15 residues. With 4 bases removed from V and 4 bases from J, the gap between germline ends came to 14 bases. The V call is TRBV19, the J call TRBJ2-1; perhaps TRBD2 as D (6 bases). This sequence originates from a man aged 50-59 years with acute or convalescent COVID-19. Sequencing input: peripheral blood. CDR3 coding DNA: TGTGCCAGTAGTAGTAACGGGAGTCCTTACAATGAGCAGTTCTTC. Translating it yields CASSSNGSPYNEQFF. Full variable domain (remainder filled in from reference TRBV19 and TRBJ2-1): DGGITQSPKYLFRKEGQNVTLSCEQNLNHDAMYWYRQDPGQGLRLIYYSQIVNDFQKGDIAEGYSVSREKKESFPLTVTSAQKNPTAFYLCASSSNGSPYNEQFFGPGTRLTVL.